These 14 T cell receptor beta chains share one sample of origin, sequenced in a study of T cells and Merkel cell carcinoma outcomes. The repertoire was sequenced with immunoSEQ multiplex PCR; TCRdb's copy has only in-frame clones and lacks some. The table shows just over 15,000 clones, with about nine tenths occurring only once. The sequencing input was tumor tissue from Merkel cell carcinoma. These receptors were taken from a human donor with Merkel cell carcinoma.

This clone was seen more than once but under ten times. The gene calls are TRBV2 and TRBJ1-1, with D hard to call. CDR3 size: 13 residues. The V gene lost 6 bases and the J gene lost 7 bases, with 15 bases spanning the gap. Germline-derived CDR1 and CDR2 are SNHLY and FYNNEI. The CDR3 loop is CASSPGREGEAFF. The CDR3 region has the DNA TGTGCCAGCAGCCCGGGGAGGGAGGGTGAAGCTTTCTTT. Variable domain in full (rest from reference TRBV2 and TRBJ1-1): EPEVTQTPSHQVTQMGQEVILRCVPISNHLYFYWYRQILGQKVEFLVSFYNNEISEKSEIFDDQFSVERPDGSNFTLKIRSTKLEDSAMYFCASSPGREGEAFFGQGTRLTVV.

This clone was recorded a few times. This chain joins TRBV21-1 and TRBJ1-1. TRBV21-1 is a known pseudogene. The CDR3 sequence is 11 residues long. CDR3 amino acids: CASSEATLAFF. CDR3 DNA: TGTGCCAGCAGCGAGGCGACCTTAGCTTTCTTT.

The chain recombines TRBV27 with TRBJ1-1, with D possibly being TRBD1 (6 bases). This CDR3 comprises 14 residues. The V end lost 5 bases, the J end lost 5 bases, and 15 bases lay between the germline ends. Germline CDR1 reads MNHEY; CDR2 reads SMNVEV (reference sequence). CDR3 nucleotides: TGTGCCAGCAGTCCGAACAGGGTGGGAACTGAAGCTTTCTTT. Its protein product is CASSPNRVGTEAFF.

V is TRBV5-8 and J is TRBJ2-1, with D unclear. CDR3 length: 14 residues. V dropped 3 bases and J dropped 7 bases, with 14 bases sitting between them. CDR1 is SGHTS and CDR2 is YDEGEE in the germline V gene. The CDR3 region is CASSSGWGRNEQFF. CDR3 nucleotide sequence: TGTGCCAGCAGCTCGGGCTGGGGAAGGAATGAGCAGTTCTTC.

V is TRBV5-4 and J is TRBJ2-3; maybe TRBD1 (6 bases). The CDR3 spans 14 residues. V dropped 3 bases and J dropped 0 bases, with 8 bases sitting between them. CDR1 is SGHNT, CDR2 YYREEE, per germline (reference sequence). The CDR3 bases are TGTGCCAGCAGCTCAGGGGCCAGCACAGATACGCAGTATTTT. Its translation: CASSSGASTDTQYF.

The V gene is TRBV11-2, the J gene TRBJ2-7, with 8 bases aligning to TRBD2. The CDR3 consists of 17 residues. J lost 3 bases, V lost 5 bases, and 15 bases had no gene match. Germline-derived CDR1 and CDR2 are SGHAT and FQNNGV. The CDR3 DNA reads as TGTGCCAGCAGCGGCCGTAGTGCGGGAGGATCGGGCTACGAGCAGTACTTC. Its translation is CASSGRSAGGSGYEQYF. The whole variable domain, remainder taken from reference TRBV11-2 and TRBJ2-7, is EAGVAQSPRYKIIEKRQSVAFWCNPISGHATLYWYQQILGQGPKLLIQFQNNGVVDDSQLPKDRFSAERLKGVDSTLKIQPAKLEDSAVYLCASSGRSAGGSGYEQYFGPGTRLTVT.

This chain uses TRBV10-3 with TRBJ1-4, with D maybe TRBD1 (5 bases). With 4 bases removed from V and 8 bases from J, the gap between germline ends came to 11 bases. This CDR3 contains 13 residues. Germline CDR1 and CDR2: ENHRY and SYGVKD. In DNA, the CDR3 is TGTGCCATCAGTGGGGAAAGGGACGAAAAACTGTTTTTT. Protein: CAISGERDEKLFF.

This clone was seen once. This sequence joins TRBV5-5 and TRBJ1-5; D ambiguous. CDR1 and CDR2 from the germline V gene are SGHKS and YYEKEE (reference sequence). This CDR3 has 14 amino acids. Trimming stripped 0 bases from V and 1 base from J, with 5 bases between. CDR3 residues: CASSLGGSNQPQHF. The CDR3 nucleotides read TGTGCCAGCAGCTTGGGAGGGAGCAATCAGCCCCAGCATTTT.

This chain links TRBV5-4 with TRBJ2-7; D is uncertain. The CDR3 totals 12 residues. CDR1 and CDR2 (germline): SGHNT, YYREEE (reference sequence). V was trimmed by 0 bases and J by 6 bases, leaving 7 bases between them. CDR3: CASSLDVSEQYF. Here the CDR3 DNA reads TGTGCCAGCAGCTTGGACGTAAGCGAGCAGTACTTC.

This chain connects TRBV6-6 to TRBJ2-2; D gene ambiguous. The V gene lost 5 bases and the J gene lost 13 bases, with 17 bases spanning the gap. CDR1 and CDR2 from the germline V gene are MNHNY and SVGAGI (reference sequence). This CDR3 has 13 residues. The DNA for the CDR3 is TGTGCCAGCAGTGAGTCCTCCCACTGGGGGCTGTTTTTT. It yields the protein CASSESSHWGLFF.

This rearrangement joins TRBV30 to TRBJ1-4, with 7 bases aligning to TRBD1. Germline-derived CDR1 and CDR2 are GTSNPN and SVGIG (reference sequence). V trimming: 3 bases; J trimming: 7 bases; junction bases outside the gene matches: 11. CDR3 length: 15 residues. The CDR3 DNA reads TGTGCCTGGAGCACAGGGGCCCGCCTTGGTGAAAAACTGTTTTTT. Amino acid sequence: CAWSTGARLGEKLFF.

The rearrangement uses TRBV9 and TRBJ2-1, with 11 bases identical to TRBD2. V was pared by 4 bases and J by 0 bases, with 12 bases of the junction left unmatched. This CDR3 spans 19 amino acids. Per the germline V gene, CDR1 is SGDLS and CDR2 is YYNGEE. The CDR3 is CASSSNLAGGSSSYNEQFF. The CDR3 region has the DNA TGTGCCAGCAGCTCCAACCTAGCGGGAGGTTCTAGCTCCTACAATGAGCAGTTCTTC.

J is TRBJ1-4 and V is TRBV6-4; a weak D match, TRBD1 (6 bases). The CDR3 covers 15 residues. Trimming shortened V by 5 bases and J by 5 bases, and 15 bases separated the two germline ends. Germline V gives CDR1 MRHNA, CDR2 SNTAGT. The CDR3: CASSSWTEKNEKLFF. CDR3 nucleotide sequence: TGTGCCAGCAGTTCCTGGACAGAGAAGAATGAAAAACTGTTTTTT.

The V gene is TRBV19, the J gene TRBJ1-2; D is unresolved. The CDR3 has 11 residues. Germline V gives CDR1 LNHDA, CDR2 SQIVND (reference sequence). Trimming took 7 bases from V and 11 from J, leaving 14 bases between them. The CDR3 protein is CASMLAGGYTF. The CDR3, as DNA: TGTGCCAGTATGCTTGCCGGTGGGTACACCTTC.